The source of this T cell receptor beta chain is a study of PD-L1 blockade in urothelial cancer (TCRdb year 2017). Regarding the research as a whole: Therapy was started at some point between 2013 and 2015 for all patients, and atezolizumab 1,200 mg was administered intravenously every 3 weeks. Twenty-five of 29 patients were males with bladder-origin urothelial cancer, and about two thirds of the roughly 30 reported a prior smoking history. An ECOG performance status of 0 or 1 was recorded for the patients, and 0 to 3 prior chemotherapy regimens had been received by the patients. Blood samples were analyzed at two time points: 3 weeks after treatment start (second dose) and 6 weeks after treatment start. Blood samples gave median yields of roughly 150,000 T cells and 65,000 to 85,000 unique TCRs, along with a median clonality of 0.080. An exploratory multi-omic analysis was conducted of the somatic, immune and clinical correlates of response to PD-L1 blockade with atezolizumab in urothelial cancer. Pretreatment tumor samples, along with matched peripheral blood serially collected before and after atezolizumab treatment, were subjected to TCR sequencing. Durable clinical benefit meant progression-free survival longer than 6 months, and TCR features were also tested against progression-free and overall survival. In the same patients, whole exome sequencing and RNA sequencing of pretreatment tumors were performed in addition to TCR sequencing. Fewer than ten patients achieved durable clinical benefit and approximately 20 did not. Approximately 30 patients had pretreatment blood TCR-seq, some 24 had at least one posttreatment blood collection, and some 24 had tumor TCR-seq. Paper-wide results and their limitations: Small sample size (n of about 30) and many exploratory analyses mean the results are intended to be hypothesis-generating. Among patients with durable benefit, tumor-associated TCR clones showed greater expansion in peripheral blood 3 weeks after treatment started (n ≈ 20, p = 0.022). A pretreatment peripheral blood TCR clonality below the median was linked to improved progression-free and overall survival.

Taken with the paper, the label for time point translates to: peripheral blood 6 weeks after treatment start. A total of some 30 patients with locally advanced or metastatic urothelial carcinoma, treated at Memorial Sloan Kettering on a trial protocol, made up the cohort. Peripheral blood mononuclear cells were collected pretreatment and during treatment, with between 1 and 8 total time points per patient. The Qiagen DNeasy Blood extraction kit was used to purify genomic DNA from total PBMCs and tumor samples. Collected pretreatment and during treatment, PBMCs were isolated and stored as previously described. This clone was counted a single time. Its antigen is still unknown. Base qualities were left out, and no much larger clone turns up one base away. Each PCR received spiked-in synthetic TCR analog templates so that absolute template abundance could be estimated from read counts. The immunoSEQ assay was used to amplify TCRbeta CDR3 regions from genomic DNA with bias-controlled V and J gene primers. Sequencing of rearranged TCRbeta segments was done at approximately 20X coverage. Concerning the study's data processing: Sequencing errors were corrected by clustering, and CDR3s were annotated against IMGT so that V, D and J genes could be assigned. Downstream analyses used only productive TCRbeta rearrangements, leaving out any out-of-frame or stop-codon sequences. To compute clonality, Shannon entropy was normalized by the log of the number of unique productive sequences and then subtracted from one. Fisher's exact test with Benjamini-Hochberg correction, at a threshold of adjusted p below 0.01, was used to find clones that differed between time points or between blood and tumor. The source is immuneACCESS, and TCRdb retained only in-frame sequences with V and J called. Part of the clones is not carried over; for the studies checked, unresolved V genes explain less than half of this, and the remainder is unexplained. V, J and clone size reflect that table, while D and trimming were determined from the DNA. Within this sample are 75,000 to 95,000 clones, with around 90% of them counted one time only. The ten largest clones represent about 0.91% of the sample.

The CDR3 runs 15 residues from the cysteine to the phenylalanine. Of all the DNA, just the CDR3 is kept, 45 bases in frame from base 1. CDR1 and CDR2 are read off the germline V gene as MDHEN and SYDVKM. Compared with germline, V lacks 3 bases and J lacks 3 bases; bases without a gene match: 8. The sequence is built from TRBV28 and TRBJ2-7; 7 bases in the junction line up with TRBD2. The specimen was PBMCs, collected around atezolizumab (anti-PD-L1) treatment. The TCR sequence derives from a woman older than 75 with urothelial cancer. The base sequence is TGTGCCAGCAGTTTGGGTGGTGGCGGGAGCTACGAGCAGTACTTC. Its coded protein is CASSLGGGGSYEQYF.